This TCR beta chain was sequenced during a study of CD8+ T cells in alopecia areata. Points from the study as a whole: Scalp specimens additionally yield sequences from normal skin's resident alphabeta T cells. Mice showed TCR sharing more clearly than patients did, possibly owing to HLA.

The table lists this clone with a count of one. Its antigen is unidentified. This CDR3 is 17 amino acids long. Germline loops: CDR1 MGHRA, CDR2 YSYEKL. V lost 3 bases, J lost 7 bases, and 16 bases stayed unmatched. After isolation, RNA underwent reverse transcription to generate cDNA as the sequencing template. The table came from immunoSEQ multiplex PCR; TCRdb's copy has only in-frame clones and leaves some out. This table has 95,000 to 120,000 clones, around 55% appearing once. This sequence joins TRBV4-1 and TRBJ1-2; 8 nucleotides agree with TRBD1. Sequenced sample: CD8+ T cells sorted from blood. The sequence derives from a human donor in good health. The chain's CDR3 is CASSHPAGGSTMVGYTF. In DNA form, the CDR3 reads TGCGCCAGCAGCCATCCGGCAGGGGGCAGTACTATGGTTGGCTACACCTTC.